The sequence of this T cell receptor (beta chain) was determined in a study of blood T cells in healthy people across ages (dated by TCRdb to about 2015). About the investigation overall: In model experiments, template switching captured roughly one uniquely barcoded TCR beta cDNA molecule for every two T cells. The study measured age-related changes in TCR beta repertoire diversity using deep sequencing normalized with unique cDNA molecular identifiers. The donors were divided into four age groups: young (average approximately 17 years), middle-aged (roughly 40), aged (about 61) and long-lived (about 79). To avoid experimental bias, donors of different ages were spread randomly across the sequencing lanes. Two additional independent replicas of 1 million unique cDNA reads from the same blood draw were analyzed for two donors (one aged 18 to 30 and one aged 80 or older).

Library construction relied on 5' RACE. The instrument was an Illumina HiSeq 2500. A second PCR of roughly 7 to 11 cycles was performed with a sample-barcoded 5' primer and a J-beta primer mix. A unique molecular identifier was introduced onto each TCR beta cDNA molecule by a template-switch 5' adaptor carrying 12 random nucleotides. Each sample yielded at least 2.5 million CDR3-containing paired-end reads. All of the RNA was converted into first-strand cDNA using the Mint cDNA synthesis kit, with a TRBC-specific oligonucleotide serving as the primer. After uracil-DNA glycosylase treatment, a first 18-cycle PCR used universal primers M1SS and BC2_uni_R on all cDNA. For the original study's pipeline: Normalization of each sample was performed by random selection of 1 million high-quality reads, each carrying a distinct molecular identifier. Reads with shared molecular identifiers were discarded instead of being binned into consensus sequences. MiTCR, run with a Q25 quality threshold and the strictest error-elimination algorithm, handled CDR3 identification, clonotype clustering and error correction. Lower-bound total TCR beta diversity was estimated with a nonparametric unseen species model using Euler transformation. TCRdb ran its own pipeline on the public reads, namely fastp trimming at Q25 and MiXCR clone calling, and kept in-frame beta chains. Each CDR3 protein appears once, grouped with its most common genes and DNA. These V and J calls are TCRdb output, not the study's own analysis. The sample includes about a million distinct CDR3 sequences, with around two fifths observed a single time. Under 15% of the sample rests with the top ten.

A note on this clonotype: The target of this receptor is not known. Base qualities are not recorded, but no much larger clone differs from it by a single base.

CDR1 and CDR2 are read off the germline V gene as SGHRS and YFSETQ. Ends trimmed: V by 3 bases, J by 3 bases; bases unmatched to a gene: 3. The CDR3 spans 14 residues, from the cysteine through the phenylalanine. CDR3 DNA only is kept here, 42 bases in frame from base 1. Broad study findings and their caveats: There was a strong correlation between observed TCR beta diversity and the percentage of naive T cells measured by flow cytometry. Compared with the aged group, more naive CD4+ T cells, fewer expanded clones and increased TCR diversity were shown by the long-lived group, suggesting age selection. Because profiling used bulk unsorted PBMCs, naive and antigen-experienced compartments could not be compared conclusively. Observed TCR beta diversity per million T cells fell roughly linearly with age, and a significant reduction was already apparent by age approximately 40. Estimates of total diversity from one million sequenced T cells were regarded as lower bounds and underestimates. Because donor CMV infection status was unknown, age-related changes in expanded clonotypes were potentially confounded.

Systemically healthy Caucasian individuals from Russia, some 40 in total and aged about 6 to 90 years, were included as donors. About 9.6 milliliters of peripheral blood were collected from each donor into EDTA-treated Vacutainer tubes. Ficoll-Paque density-gradient centrifugation was used to isolate PBMCs, with at least 6.5 million per sample. Total RNA was extracted from PBMCs with Trizol reagent, with at least 5 micrograms obtained per sample. For every donor, flow cytometry on a PBMC aliquot measured the percentage of naive CD45RAhigh/CD27high T cells. The clonotype comes from a man younger than 30 in good health. Sequencing was performed on blood. The chain uses TRBV5-1 and TRBJ2-4, with 7 bases aligning to TRBD1. The CDR3 has the sequence CASSWDSGKNIQYF. The DNA reads as follows: TGCGCCAGCAGCTGGGACAGCGGCAAAAACATTCAGTACTTC.